What follows are 2 T cell receptor beta chains derived from one specimen sequenced in a study of OX40 agonist ivuxolimab in advanced cancers. The library was generated by the immunoSEQ multiplex PCR assay. The table comes from immuneACCESS by way of TCRdb, which keeps in-frame sequences with V and J called. Part of the clones is missing from these tables; in studies checked, under half for an unresolved V gene and the rest for unknown reasons. Recorded for this sample are approximately 130,000 clones; 90% of them occurred a single time. The ten largest clones add up to about 1.1% of the sample. The sequenced sample was CD4+ or CD8+ T cells sorted from blood, obtained in a trial of the OX40 agonist ivuxolimab. These receptor sequences come from an adult with an advanced solid tumor such as melanoma, head and neck, liver or kidney cancer.

The chain combines TRBV11-2 with TRBJ1-3; TRBD1 is a possible D gene (6 bases). The V end was cut by 5 bases, the J end by 2 bases, with 13 bases between. The CDR3 is 15 residues long. From germline, CDR1 is SGHAT and CDR2 FQNNGV. CDR3 sequence reads: CASSPDRIPGNTIYF. Here the CDR3 DNA reads TGTGCCAGCAGCCCAGACAGGATTCCTGGAAACACCATATATTTT.

The chain carries TRBV11-2 and TRBJ2-1; D uncertain. This CDR3 spans 11 amino acids. Per germline, CDR1 SGHAT and CDR2 FQNNGV. Trimming stripped 2 bases from V and 8 bases from J, with 4 bases between. The CDR3, as DNA: TGTGCCAGCAGCTTAAACTATGAGCAGTTCTTC. It is translated as CASSLNYEQFF.